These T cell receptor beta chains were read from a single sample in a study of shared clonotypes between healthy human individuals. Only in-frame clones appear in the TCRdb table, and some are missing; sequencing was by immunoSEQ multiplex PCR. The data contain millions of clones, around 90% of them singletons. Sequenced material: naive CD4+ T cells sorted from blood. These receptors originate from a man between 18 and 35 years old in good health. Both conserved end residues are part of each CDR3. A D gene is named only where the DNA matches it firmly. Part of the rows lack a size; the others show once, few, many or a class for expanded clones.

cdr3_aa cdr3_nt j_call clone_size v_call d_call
CASSIRWDRHGYTF TGTGCCAGTAGTATTAGGTGGGACAGGCATGGCTACACCTTC TRBJ1-2 few TRBV19 TRBD1
CASSIARLFGELFF TGTGCCAGTAGTATAGCCCGACTTTTCGGGGAGCTGTTTTTT TRBJ2-2 . TRBV19 .
CASSLEFPGINSPLHF TGTGCCAGCAGCTTAGAATTCCCAGGGATCAATTCACCCCTCCACTTT TRBJ1-6 . TRBV7-8 .
CATQRGVWGYTF TGCGCCACCCAGAGAGGTGTATGGGGCTACACCTTC TRBJ1-2 . TRBV23-1 .
CASSTFGTSGLETQYF TGCGCCAGCAGCACATTCGGGACTAGCGGGCTCGAGACCCAGTACTTC TRBJ2-5 . TRBV5-1 TRBD2
CASSVTPWGQAQHF TGTGCCAGCAGTGTTACCCCGTGGGGTCAAGCCCAGCATTTT TRBJ1-5 . TRBV6-1 .
CASSFGDRGNYGYTF TGTGCCAGCAGCTTTGGGGACAGGGGTAACTATGGCTACACCTTC TRBJ1-2 . TRBV5-6 TRBD1
CASSLDLRAYEQYF TGTGCCAGCAGCCTAGATCTTCGGGCCTACGAGCAGTACTTC TRBJ2-7 . TRBV9 .
CASSVEYEGPLFF TGTGCCAGCAGCGTAGAGTATGAGGGGCCCCTGTTTTTT TRBJ1-4 few TRBV9 .
CASSVDRADGYTF TGTGCCAGCAGCGTAGACAGGGCAGACGGCTACACCTTC TRBJ1-2 . TRBV9 .
CSVRTATNEKLFF TGCAGCGTTAGGACAGCAACTAATGAAAAACTGTTTTTT TRBJ1-4 . TRBV29-1 .
CASSQDSETGADTQYF TGCGCCAGCAGCCAAGATTCGGAGACCGGGGCAGATACGCAGTATTTT TRBJ2-3 . TRBV4-3 .
CASSRGTNQPQHF TGTGCCAGCAGCAGGGGGACCAATCAGCCCCAGCATTTT TRBJ1-5 . TRBV11-2 .
CASSDPGQGGSPLHF TGTGCCAGCAGTGACCCTGGCCAGGGCGGCTCACCCCTCCACTTT TRBJ1-6 . TRBV6-1 .
CASSSGLAGHSSTDTQYF TGCGCCAGCAGCTCGGGACTAGCGGGTCATTCTAGCACAGATACGCAGTATTTT TRBJ2-3 . TRBV5-1 TRBD2
CASSSSGRGSYEQYF TGCGCCAGCAGCTCCTCGGGGAGGGGCTCCTACGAGCAGTACTTC TRBJ2-7 . TRBV5-1 TRBD2
CASSQDRNTEAFF TGTGCCAGCTCCCAAGACAGGAACACTGAAGCTTTCTTT TRBJ1-1 . TRBV18 .